The TCR beta chain described here comes from a study of T-cell reconstitution after alpha-beta-depleted transplantation in children. Study observations and caveats: Some patients' high day-60 TCRbeta diversity was attributed to recipient cells surviving conditioning. Reports say that about two months after transplant, the alpha-beta T cells came out of several hundred graft clones that had expanded.

Researchers prepared the TCRbeta library using unique molecular identifiers, the study reports. TCRdb itself ran the PCR reads through MiXCR, one entry per CDR3 protein. The data contain over 450,000 distinct CDR3 sequences, about 10% of them singletons. The CDR3 extends over 17 amino acids. Germline V gives CDR1 LGHNA, CDR2 YSLEER. V gave up 0 bases and J gave up 5 bases, with 19 bases separating them. There are many counts of this clonotype. Its cognate antigen is unknown. The chain recombines TRBV4-3 with TRBJ1-2; perhaps TRBD1 as D (5 bases). This sequence originates from a child aged 2-15 years with inherited bone marrow failure, due to receive a stem cell transplant. Source: PBMCs, taken before TCRalphabeta/CD19-depleted stem cell transplant. The DNA for the CDR3 is TGCGCCAGCAGCCAAGATGGGCCCGGGACGGGCCTTTATGGCTACACCTTC. Amino acid sequence: CASSQDGPGTGLYGYTF.